One T cell receptor beta chain is described in this entry. For repertoire sequencing, the TCR beta CDR3 regions were amplified from RNA transcripts. After a first-round RT-PCR with HTBI primers, a second-round multiplex PCR was run. One entry per CDR3 protein results from TCRdb running MiXCR on the multiplex PCR reads. The sample lists over a million distinct CDR3 sequences, 35% to 45% occurring once. The CDR3 spans 15 residues. Germline-derived CDR1 and CDR2 are SGHDN and FVKESK. The V and J ends lost 3 bases and 7 bases, in that order; junction bases with no gene match: 9. This record belongs to a study of Graves' ophthalmopathy and Graves' hyperthyroidism.

The chain is built from TRBV14 and TRBJ1-1, with TRBD1 matching over 9 bases. Sequencing input: peripheral blood or thyroid tissue (not recorded which). This clonotype originated in an adult man with Graves' hyperthyroidism. As DNA, the CDR3 is TGTGCCAGCAGCCAGGGTGGACAGGGGCAAGGTGAAGCTTTCTTT. Translated, it gives CASSQGGQGQGEAFF.